These 16 T cell receptor beta chains were all obtained from the same sample, sequenced in a study of blood T cell repertoires in COVID-19. Sequenced by immunoSEQ multiplex PCR; TCRdb stores in-frame clones only, minus some. The sample carries some 250,000 clones, around 92% recorded once. Sequencing was carried out using PBMCs or T cells enriched from blood (not recorded which). All receptors derive from a woman aged 25 to 39 with acute COVID-19.

The chain combines TRBV13 with TRBJ2-7, with 10 bases matching TRBD1. The CDR3 is made up of 16 amino acids. Looked up from germline, CDR1 is PRHDT and CDR2 is FYEKMQ (reference sequence). V lost 5 bases, J lost 4 bases, and 11 bases stayed unmatched. The CDR3 reads CASSPGGTGEIYEQYF. CDR3 nucleotides: TGTGCCAGCAGCCCAGGGGGGACAGGGGAAATTTACGAGCAGTACTTC.

The genes are TRBV5-4 and TRBJ2-7, with TRBD1 identical over 8 bases. CDR3 length: 16 amino acids. Germline CDR1 is SGHNT and CDR2 is YYREEE (reference sequence). V was clipped by 0 bases and J by 6 bases; unmatched bases: 11. The CDR3: CASSLGGRQGMGEQYF. CDR3 nucleotide sequence: TGTGCCAGCAGCTTGGGGGGGAGACAGGGGATGGGCGAGCAGTACTTC. The full variable domain, completed using reference TRBV5-4 and TRBJ2-7, is ETGVTQSPTHLIKTRGQQVTLRCSSQSGHNTVSWYQQALGQGPQFIFQYYREEENGRGNFPPRFSGLQFPNYSSELNVNALELDDSALYLCASSLGGRQGMGEQYFGPGTRLTVT.

On this clone: The same CDR3 can be traced to other DNA sequences in this sample. The chain's CDR3 is CASSLGDSSYEQYF. CDR3 DNA sequence: TGCGCCAGCAGCTTGGGAGACTCTTCCTACGAGCAGTACTTC. This chain connects TRBV5-1 to TRBJ2-7; D ambiguous. The CDR3 has 14 residues. The germline V gene encodes CDR1 SGHRS and CDR2 YFSETQ. V shed 0 bases and J shed 1 base, with 8 bases lying between them.

The V gene is TRBV5-4, the J gene TRBJ1-2; 8 bases agree with TRBD1. J lost 12 bases, V lost 2 bases, and 9 bases had no gene match. The CDR3 runs to 13 residues. Germline V lookup: CDR1 SGHNT, CDR2 YYREEE (reference sequence). CDR3 region: CASSLGQGAVDTF. DNA of the CDR3: TGTGCCAGCAGCTTAGGGCAGGGGGCGGTCGACACCTTC. The whole variable domain, remainder taken from reference TRBV5-4 and TRBJ1-2, is ETGVTQSPTHLIKTRGQQVTLRCSSQSGHNTVSWYQQALGQGPQFIFQYYREEENGRGNFPPRFSGLQFPNYSSELNVNALELDDSALYLCASSLGQGAVDTFGSGTRLTVV.

This clone was counted a single time. This rearrangement joins TRBV19 to TRBJ2-1; tentatively, D is TRBD1 (6 bases). Germline CDR1 is LNHDA and CDR2 is SQIVND (reference sequence). V gave up 8 bases and J gave up 7 bases, with 15 bases separating them. This CDR3 region has 13 residues. Here the CDR3 DNA reads TGTGCCAGTGCCCAGGGGCTTGTAAATGAGCAGTTCTTC. Translation: CASAQGLVNEQFF. The full variable domain, its missing parts supplied by reference TRBV19 and TRBJ2-1, is DGGITQSPKYLFRKEGQNVTLSCEQNLNHDAMYWYRQDPGQGLRLIYYSQIVNDFQKGDIAEGYSVSREKKESFPLTVTSAQKNPTAFYLCASAQGLVNEQFFGPGTRLTVL.

The V call is TRBV5-1, the J call TRBJ1-2; 8 bases are a match to TRBD1. V lost 0 bases to trimming and J lost 8 bases; unmatched junction nucleotides: 9. The CDR3 sequence is 15 residues long. Per the germline V gene, CDR1 is SGHRS and CDR2 is YFSETQ. CDR3 in DNA: TGCGCCAGCAGCTTGGTCGCAGGGGGCGGGGTAGGCTACACCTTC. Amino acid sequence: CASSLVAGGGVGYTF. Together with reference TRBV5-1 and TRBJ1-2, the CDR3 gives the full variable domain: KAGVTQTPRYLIKTRGQQVTLSCSPISGHRSVSWYQQTPGQGLQFLFEYFSETQRNKGNFPGRFSGRQFSNSRSEMNVSTLELGDSALYLCASSLVAGGGVGYTFGSGTRLTVV.

The chain is built from TRBV3-1 (or the pseudogene TRBV3-2) and TRBJ1-1; D remains unclear. The CDR3 runs 12 residues. Germline CDR1 LGHDT, CDR2 YNNKEL (reference sequence). Trimming stripped 2 bases from V and 4 bases from J, with 5 bases between. CDR3 loop: CASSQYSTEAFF. The DNA of the CDR3 is TGTGCCAGCAGCCAATACAGCACTGAAGCTTTCTTT.

The chain is built from TRBV19 and TRBJ1-1; D is undetermined. V was clipped by 3 bases and J by 2 bases, with 22 bases between them. Looked up from germline, CDR1 is LNHDA and CDR2 is SQIVND (reference sequence). CDR3 length: 18 amino acids. DNA for the CDR3: TGTGCCAGTAGTATTCTCGAGCGACCGGGGTCACTAAACACTGAAGCTTTCTTT. It translates to CASSILERPGSLNTEAFF.

This clone was seen more than once but under ten times. V and J are TRBV24-1 and TRBJ1-5, with a tentative D call TRBD1 (5 bases). The CDR3 totals 16 residues. Germline CDR1 reads KGHDR; CDR2 reads SFDVKD. V was trimmed by 3 bases and J by 2 bases, leaving 13 bases between them. The CDR3 nucleotides read TGTGCCACCAGTGATCCCTCCAGGGCGGGCAATCAGCCCCAGCATTTT. As protein: CATSDPSRAGNQPQHF.

CDR3 region: CSVEGGTGSYGYTF. The DNA for the CDR3 is TGCAGCGTTGAAGGCGGGACAGGGAGCTATGGCTACACCTTC. V usage is TRBV29-1 and J usage is TRBJ1-2; 9 positions match TRBD1. The V and J ends lost 1 base and 4 bases, in that order; junction bases with no gene match: 4. In germline, CDR1 is SQVTM, CDR2 ANQGSEA. The CDR3 extends over 14 amino acids.

The count of this clone is one. The rearrangement links TRBV6-2 or TRBV6-3 to TRBJ1-4; D perhaps matches TRBD1 (6 bases). The CDR3 contains 17 residues. Trimming stripped 4 bases from V and 0 bases from J, with 15 bases between. Germline CDR1 reads MNHEY; CDR2 reads SVGEGT. In nucleotides, the CDR3 is TGTGCCAGCAGTTTCCTGACAGGAGATGCAACTAATGAAAAACTGTTTTTT. Translation gives CASSFLTGDATNEKLFF.

CDR3: CASSLDSPNQPQHF. The CDR3 region has the DNA TGCGCCAGCAGCTTGGACAGTCCTAATCAGCCCCAGCATTTT. This sequence joins TRBV5-1 and TRBJ1-5; unclear D gene. The germline V and J ends were trimmed by 0 bases and 4 bases, with 8 bases remaining between them. Per the germline V gene, CDR1 is SGHRS and CDR2 is YFSETQ. There are 14 residues in the CDR3.

This chain uses TRBV19 with TRBJ1-6; TRBD1 matches at 8 bases. The CDR3 contains 13 residues. With 9 bases clipped from V and 8 bases from J, the junction kept 6 bases outside the gene matches. Per germline, CDR1 LNHDA and CDR2 SQIVND (reference sequence). CDR3: CASRTGRDSPLHF. DNA for the CDR3: TGTGCCAGCCGGACAGGGAGAGATTCACCCCTCCACTTT.

V usage is TRBV7-2 and J usage is TRBJ1-1, with D possibly TRBD1 on 5 matching bases. Deletions cut 1 base from V and 5 bases from J, with 14 bases between. The CDR3 covers 15 residues. CDR1 and CDR2 (germline): SGHTA, FQGNSA. CDR3 coding DNA: TGTGCCAGCAGCTTAGGGGGCTCGATTGGGACTGAAGCTTTCTTT. Protein: CASSLGGSIGTEAFF.

V and J are TRBV5-6 and TRBJ2-1, with 7 bases matching TRBD1. Germline loops: CDR1 SGHDT, CDR2 YYEEEE. The CDR3 runs to 15 residues. V lost 4 bases and J lost 2; bases outside the gene matches: 6. CDR3 in amino acids: CASSPDRDAYNEQFF. DNA of the CDR3: TGTGCCAGCAGCCCTGACAGGGACGCCTACAATGAGCAGTTCTTC. The variable domain in full, with the rest retrieved from reference TRBV5-6 and TRBJ2-1, is DAGVTQSPTHLIKTRGQQVTLRCSPKSGHDTVSWYQQALGQGPQFIFQYYEEEERQRGNFPDRFSGHQFPNYSSELNVNALLLGDSALYLCASSPDRDAYNEQFFGPGTRLTVL.

This chain connects TRBV27 to TRBJ1-2, with TRBD1 matching 10 bases. Trimming removed 6 bases from V and 3 bases from J; junction bases left unmatched: 4. This CDR3 region has 14 residues. Germline CDR1 and CDR2: MNHEY and SMNVEV (reference sequence). DNA of the CDR3: TGTGCCAGCAGGACAGGGGGCGCTGACTATGGCTACACCTTC. Translating gives CASRTGGADYGYTF.